A single sample is the source of the 10 T cell receptor beta chains below, sequenced in a study of blood T cell repertoires in COVID-19. Some clones are missing from TCRdb's copy, which holds only in-frame ones; the method was immunoSEQ multiplex PCR. The sample yields some 350,000 clones, 91% seen once. Sequencing used peripheral blood. These TCRs come from a young woman who had recovered from COVID-19.

The chain links TRBV6-2 or TRBV6-3 to TRBJ2-1; TRBD2 matches 8 bases. The CDR3 is 15 residues long. V shed 2 bases and J 8 bases; nucleotides not matched to a gene: 8. Per the germline V gene, CDR1 is MNHEY and CDR2 is SVGEGT. CDR3 nucleotide sequence: TGTGCCAGCAGTTACCGGAGCGGGAGCGTTGATGAGCAGTTCTTC. Translation gives CASSYRSGSVDEQFF.

This clone was counted once. V gene TRBV21-1 combines with J gene TRBJ1-3; the tabulated D call, TRBD1, remains unverified against the DNA. TRBV21-1 is marked as a pseudogene. This CDR3 contains 17 residues. This chain's CDR3 is CASSKGTGGLSGNTIYF. As DNA, the CDR3 is TGTGCCAGCAGCAAGGGGACAGGGGGACTTTCTGGAAACACCATATATTTT.

The V and J genes are TRBV9 and TRBJ2-1; 11 nucleotides line up with TRBD2. The trim removed 0 bases at V and 7 bases at J, leaving 3 bases unmatched. CDR3 length: 15 amino acids. Germline CDR1 is SGDLS and CDR2 is YYNGEE. CDR3 sequence: CASSVGLAGTNEQFF. The CDR3 DNA follows: TGTGCCAGCAGCGTAGGACTAGCGGGGACAAATGAGCAGTTCTTC.

The rearrangement joins TRBV20-1 to TRBJ2-5, with a weak D call TRBD1 (5 bases). CDR3 length: 11 residues. V was shortened by 1 base and J by 9 bases, with 9 bases between the two germline ends. CDR1 DFQATT and CDR2 SNEGSKA come from the germline V gene (reference sequence). CDR3 sequence reads: CSARADTAQYF. CDR3 bases: TGCAGTGCTAGAGCGGACACTGCCCAGTACTTC.

This chain joins TRBV20-1 and TRBJ1-1, with D hard to call. V was trimmed by 3 bases and J by 0 bases, leaving 11 bases between them. Germline V CDR1 and CDR2: DFQATT, SNEGSKA (reference sequence). This CDR3 has 14 amino acids. In DNA, the CDR3 is TGCAGTGCTAGTCTTCCGGGAATGAACACTGAAGCTTTCTTT. Protein product: CSASLPGMNTEAFF.

The chain is built from TRBV12-5 and TRBJ2-3; the D is unclear. CDR1 is LGHNT and CDR2 is FRNRAP in the germline V gene. The CDR3 is 14 amino acids. V was cut by 0 bases and J by 2 bases, with 6 bases left in between. The CDR3 nucleotides read TGTGCTAGTGGTTTGGTCTCTCCCACAGATACGCAGTATTTT. Encoded protein: CASGLVSPTDTQYF. Supplemented by reference TRBV12-5 and TRBJ2-3, the full variable domain reads DARVTQTPRHKVTEMGQEVTMRCQPILGHNTVFWYRQTMMQGLELLAYFRNRAPLDDSGMPKDRFSAEMPDATLATLKIQPSEPRDSAVYFCASGLVSPTDTQYFGPGTRLTVL.

The sample holds a few counts of this clone. The chain carries TRBV6-1 and TRBJ2-3; the match to TRBD2 covers 7 bases. Trimming removed 3 bases from V and 7 bases from J; junction bases left unmatched: 4. In germline, CDR1 is MNHNS, CDR2 SASEGT. The CDR3 runs 13 residues. The CDR3 sequence: CASSDTSVYTQYF. Here the CDR3 DNA reads TGTGCCAGCAGTGATACTAGCGTTTATACGCAGTATTTT.

The CDR3 DNA reads as TGTGCCAGCAGGACAGACTATGGCTACACCTTC. It yields the protein CASRTDYGYTF. The V and J genes are TRBV27 and TRBJ1-2; possibly TRBD1 for D (5 bases). Germline V gives CDR1 MNHEY, CDR2 SMNVEV (reference sequence). The CDR3 is 11 residues long. Trimming shortened V by 6 bases and J by 3 bases, and 5 bases separated the two germline ends.

The chain employs TRBV6-6 and TRBJ2-7; 8 nucleotides line up with TRBD1. The CDR3 loop spans 15 amino acids. CDR1 is MNHNY, CDR2 SVGAGI, per germline (reference sequence). Trimming removed 0 bases from V and 2 bases from J; junction bases left unmatched: 3. CDR3 protein: CASSYSIQGAYEQYV. The CDR3 coding sequence is TGTGCCAGCAGTTACTCGATACAGGGGGCCTACGAGCAGTACGTC.

This clone was picked up a small number of times. V usage is TRBV6-6 and J usage is TRBJ2-2; D gene uncertain. CDR1 and CDR2 (germline): MNHNY, SVGAGI (reference sequence). Trimming left V 8 bases short and J 4 bases short, with 14 bases between. This CDR3 contains 14 residues. CDR3 nucleotide sequence: TGTGCCAGCTCCGATAGTCGGAGCACCGGGGAGCTGTTTTTT. Translating gives CASSDSRSTGELFF.